This T cell receptor (beta chain) came from a study of read filtering for tumor transcriptome and immune sequencing. Overall study: Among patients, 17 to 20 were male and around 15 female, aged 47 to 80 (mean about 69).

Germline-derived CDR1 and CDR2 are SGHNT and YYREEE (reference sequence). V was shortened by 3 bases and J by 0 bases, with 14 bases between the two germline ends. CDR3 length: 16 amino acids. The library was built from approximately 400 ng RNA with molecular barcoded adaptors for alpha/delta and beta/gamma chains. Via MiXCR, TCRdb re-called the reads, giving one row per CDR3 protein. The data hold about 130,000 distinct CDR3 sequences, with 13% observed a single time. This clonotype has a count of ten or more. The sequence was obtained from a donor aged 40 or older with multiple myeloma. Sample: a population of CD138-negative cells sorted from bone marrow. The V gene is TRBV5-4, the J gene TRBJ2-3, with D uncertain. CDR3 in amino acids: CASSSDPGYSTDTQYF. CDR3 nucleotides: TGTGCCAGCAGCTCGGATCCAGGTTACAGCACAGATACGCAGTATTTT.